The T cell receptor beta chain under discussion was sequenced for a study of shared clonotypes between healthy human individuals. General study points: Limitation of the genetic and exposure-history diversity represented came from the few donors. Generation probabilities were higher for clonotypes shared across all four sorted-subset donors than for unshared ones.

With regard to this clone: The antigen remains undetermined.

TCRdb's copy holds only in-frame clones and misses some; the assay was immunoSEQ multiplex PCR. This table has over 2 million clones, just under 95% appearing once. Sequences were obtained from naive CD4+ T cells from PBMCs. As for subset: CD45RA+ positively selected. The sequence derives from a man younger than 35 in good health. Some clones in this sample may be carry-over from other donors' samples.

CDR3 residues: CASSQDQGVQPQHF. The CDR3 region has the DNA TGTGCCAGCAGCCAAGATCAGGGGGTGCAGCCCCAGCATTTT. The chain has TRBV4-2 and TRBJ1-5; TRBD1 matches at 7 bases. V was pared by 0 bases and J by 7 bases, with 3 bases of the junction left unmatched. The germline V gene encodes CDR1 LGHNA and CDR2 YNFKEQ. CDR3 size: 14 residues.